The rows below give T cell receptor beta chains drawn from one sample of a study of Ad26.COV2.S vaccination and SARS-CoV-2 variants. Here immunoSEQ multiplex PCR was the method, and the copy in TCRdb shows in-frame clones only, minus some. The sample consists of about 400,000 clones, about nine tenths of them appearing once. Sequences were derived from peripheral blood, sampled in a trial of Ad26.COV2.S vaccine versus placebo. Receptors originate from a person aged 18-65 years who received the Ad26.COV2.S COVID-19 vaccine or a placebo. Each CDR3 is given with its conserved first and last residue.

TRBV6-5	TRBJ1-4	CASSLRGANEKLFF
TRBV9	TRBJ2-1	CASSVGAGAYNEQFF
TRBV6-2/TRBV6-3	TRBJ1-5	CASSPVRQGLLWMPQHF
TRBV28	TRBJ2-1	CASHQSTRNEQFF
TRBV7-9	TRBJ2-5	CASQVAEETQYF
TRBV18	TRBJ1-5	CASSKDRGGQPQHF
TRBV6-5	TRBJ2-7	CASRLPGQGTYEQYF
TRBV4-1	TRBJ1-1	CASSHYGTFGTEAFF
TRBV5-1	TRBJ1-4	CASSTTGTNEKLFF
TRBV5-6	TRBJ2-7	CASSGRQREQYF
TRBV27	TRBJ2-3	CASSTLAGIGNTQYF
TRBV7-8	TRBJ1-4	CASSLARQGGLLLDEKLFF
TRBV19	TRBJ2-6	CASSMRGASGANVLTF
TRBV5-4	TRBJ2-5	CASSLKRGLAGVLETQYF
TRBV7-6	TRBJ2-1	CASSLGRQGSNEQFF
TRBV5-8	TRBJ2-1	CASSDTGTNFYNEQFF
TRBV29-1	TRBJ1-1	CSVGTGEATEAFF
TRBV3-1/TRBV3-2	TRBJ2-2	CASTMVANTGELFF
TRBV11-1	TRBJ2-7	CASSLTGGGNEQYF
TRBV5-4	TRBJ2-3	CASSLRRSGMIDTQYF
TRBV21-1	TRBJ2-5	CASSSSGPVQETQYF
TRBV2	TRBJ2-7	CASARDTFYEQYF
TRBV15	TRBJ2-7	CATSPHRAGDEQYF
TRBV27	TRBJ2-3	CASCGLAVTDTQYF
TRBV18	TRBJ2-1	CASSPGTGDLDEQFF
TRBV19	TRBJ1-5	CASSKVAGQGLNGPQHF
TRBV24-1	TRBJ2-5	CATSDLRLGDQETQYF
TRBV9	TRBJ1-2	CASSEGTGGFYGYTF
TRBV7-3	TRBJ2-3	CASSLGAGASSSTDTQYF
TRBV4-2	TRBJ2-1	CASSQVSGPNNEQFF
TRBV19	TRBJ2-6	CASSNNRLSGANVLTF
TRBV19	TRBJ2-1	CASSIIRGGAIYNEQFF
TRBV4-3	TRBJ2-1	CASSQDSLASYNEQFF
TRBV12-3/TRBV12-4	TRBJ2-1	CASSSGFNEQFF
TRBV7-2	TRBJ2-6	CASSSNSGANVLTF
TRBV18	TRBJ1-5	CASSPDEGTQPQHF
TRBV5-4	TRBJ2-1	CASSLGAERWFF
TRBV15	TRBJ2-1	CATSREAGGSAYEQFF
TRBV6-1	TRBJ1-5	CASSELAGSNQPQHF